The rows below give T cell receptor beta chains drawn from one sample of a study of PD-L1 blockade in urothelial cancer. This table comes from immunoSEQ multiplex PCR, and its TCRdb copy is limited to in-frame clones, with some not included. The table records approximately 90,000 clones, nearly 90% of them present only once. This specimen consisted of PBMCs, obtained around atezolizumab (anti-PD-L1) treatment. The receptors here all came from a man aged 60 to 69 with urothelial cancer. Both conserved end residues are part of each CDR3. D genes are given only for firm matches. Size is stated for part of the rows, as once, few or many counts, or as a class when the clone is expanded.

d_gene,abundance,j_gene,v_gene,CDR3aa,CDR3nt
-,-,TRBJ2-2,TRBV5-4,CASRLQNTGELFF,TGTGCCAGCAGATTGCAGAACACCGGGGAGCTGTTTTTT
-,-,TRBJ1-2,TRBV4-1,CASSQLPGGGYGYTF,TGCGCCAGCAGCCAGCTCCCGGGTGGAGGCTATGGCTACACCTTC
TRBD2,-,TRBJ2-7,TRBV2,CASEDPVRLAGGTYEQYF,TGTGCCAGCGAAGATCCTGTCCGACTAGCGGGAGGGACCTACGAGCAGTACTTC
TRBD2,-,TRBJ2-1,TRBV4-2,CASSQEARVSGAYNEQFF,TGTGCCAGCAGCCAAGAAGCCCGGGTGAGCGGGGCCTACAATGAGCAGTTCTTC
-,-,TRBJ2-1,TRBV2,CASSVTATYNEQFF,TGTGCCAGCAGTGTAACAGCCACTTACAATGAGCAGTTCTTC
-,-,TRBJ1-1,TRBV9,CASSTLGADMNTEAFF,TGTGCCAGCAGCACCCTAGGGGCAGACATGAACACTGAAGCTTTCTTT
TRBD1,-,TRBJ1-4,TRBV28,CASRRQRRTGREKLFF,TGTGCCAGCAGGCGACAGCGGAGGACAGGGCGAGAAAAACTGTTTTTT
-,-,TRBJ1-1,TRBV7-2,CASSPRRLLVTEAFF,TGTGCCAGCAGCCCTAGGCGGTTACTCGTCACTGAAGCTTTCTTT
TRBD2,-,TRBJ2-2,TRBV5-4,CASSLGGLADGELFF,TGTGCCAGCAGCTTGGGAGGTCTAGCGGACGGGGAGCTGTTTTTT
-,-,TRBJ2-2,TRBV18,CASSPGGPANTGELFF,TGTGCCAGCTCACCGGGGGGTCCCGCGAACACCGGGGAGCTGTTTTTT
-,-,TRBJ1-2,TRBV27,CASSSDRANYGYTF,TGTGCCAGCAGTTCGGACAGAGCTAACTATGGCTACACCTTC
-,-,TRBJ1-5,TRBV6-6,CASSYSQDQPQHF,TGTGCCAGCAGTTACAGCCAGGATCAGCCCCAGCATTTT
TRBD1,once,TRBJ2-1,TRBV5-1,CASGQGAKNEQFF,TGCGCCAGCGGACAGGGGGCGAAGAATGAGCAGTTCTTC
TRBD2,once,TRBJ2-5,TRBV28,CASSSRTSEYQETQYF,TGTGCCAGCAGTTCACGAACTAGCGAGTACCAAGAGACCCAGTACTTC
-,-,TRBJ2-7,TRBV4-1,CASSQETTGSSYEQYF,TGCGCCAGCAGCCAAGAGACAACCGGCAGCTCCTACGAGCAGTACTTC
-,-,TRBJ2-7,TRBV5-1,CASSLSTGAYEQYF,TGCGCCAGCAGCTTGTCAACAGGAGCTTACGAGCAGTACTTC
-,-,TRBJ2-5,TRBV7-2,CASSLSGETQYF,TGTGCCAGCAGCTTAAGCGGAGAGACCCAGTACTTC
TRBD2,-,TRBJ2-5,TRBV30,CAWSVPSGRETQYF,TGTGCCTGGAGTGTACCTAGCGGGAGGGAGACCCAGTACTTC
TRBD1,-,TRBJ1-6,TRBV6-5,CASSYNRDRASPLHF,TGTGCCAGCAGTTATAACCGGGACAGGGCTTCACCCCTCCACTTT
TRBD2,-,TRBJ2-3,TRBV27,CASSNTIAGGSTDTQYF,TGTGCCAGCAGTAACACGATAGCGGGGGGGTCCACAGATACGCAGTATTTT
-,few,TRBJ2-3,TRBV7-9,CASSPPAGASTDTQYF,TGTGCCAGCAGCCCCCCCGCAGGGGCCAGCACAGATACGCAGTATTTT
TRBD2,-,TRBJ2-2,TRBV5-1,CASSPGLAGASGELFF,TGCGCCAGCAGCCCGGGACTAGCGGGAGCAAGCGGGGAGCTGTTTTTT
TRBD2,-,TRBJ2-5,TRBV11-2,CASSSPGGQETQYF,TGTGCCAGCAGCTCGCCGGGGGGTCAAGAGACCCAGTACTTC
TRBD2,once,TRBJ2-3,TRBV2,CASSEARLAGDTQYF,TGTGCCAGCAGTGAAGCGCGGCTAGCGGGCGATACGCAGTATTTT